The 4 T cell receptor beta chains reported below all come from one sample, sequenced in a study of breast tumors, draining lymph nodes, adjacent tissues. Each CDR3 protein is one row after TCRdb ran MiXCR on the multiplex PCR reads. Of 120,000 or so distinct CDR3 sequences listed, 20% are singletons. The lymph nodes were axillary draining lymph nodes from breast cancer patients. The specimen sequenced was axillary lymph node tissue. These receptors were taken from a female donor with breast cancer. Some clones in this sample may be carry-over from other donors' samples.

This clonotype was detected many times. The chain joins TRBV6-1 to TRBJ1-2; D gene ambiguous. Trimming cost V 0 bases and J 4 bases, with 9 bases left between them. Germline V gene sequence: CDR1 MNHNS, CDR2 SASEGT. CDR3 length equals 14 residues. Here the CDR3 DNA reads TGTGCCAGCAGTGAAGCGCATAGACTCTATGGCTACACCTTC. Translating gives CASSEAHRLYGYTF.

Comments on this clonotype: Germline and junction disagree at one end, which may indicate a read error. The chain is built from TRBV28 and TRBJ2-1; 9 nucleotides align to TRBD1. Germline values: CDR1 MDHEN, CDR2 SYDVKM. CDR3 size: 14 residues. The CDR3 here is CASTRGQGYNEQLF. For the CDR3, the DNA is TGTGCCAGCACTAGGGGACAGGGCTACAATGAGCAGCTCTTC.

This clonotype was observed at least ten times. The rearrangement joins TRBV2 to TRBJ2-1, with TRBD2 identical over 7 bases. Germline V CDR1 and CDR2: SNHLY, FYNNEI. CDR3 length: 17 amino acids. With 0 bases clipped from V and 7 bases from J, the junction kept 12 bases outside the gene matches. The CDR3 sequence is CASSEALLRTSENEQFF. CDR3 in DNA: TGTGCCAGCAGTGAAGCGCTTCTACGGACTAGTGAGAATGAGCAGTTCTTC.

This clonotype was observed at least ten times. This chain connects TRBV7-9 to TRBJ1-4; D gene ambiguous. In germline, CDR1 is SEHNR, CDR2 FQNEAQ (reference sequence). There are 14 residues in the CDR3. Trimming took 2 bases from V and 0 from J, leaving 4 bases between them. CDR3 protein: CASSLTPTNEKLFF. The CDR3 DNA follows: TGTGCCAGCAGCTTAACCCCAACTAATGAAAAACTGTTTTTT.